This T cell receptor beta chain was sequenced during a study of CD8+ T cells in alopecia areata. Germline CDR1 is MGHRA and CDR2 is YSYEKL. V lost 0 bases and J lost 3, with 5 bases in between. This CDR3 contains 14 residues. As the sequencing template, cDNA was produced by extracting RNA and reverse transcribing it. TCRdb keeps only in-frame clones here, not all; method: immunoSEQ multiplex PCR. The repertoire has about 180,000 clones, around 50% of them found once; the top ten carry roughly 15%. This clone came up a few times. Distinct nucleotide sequences in the sample also encode this CDR3. The V gene is TRBV4-1, the J gene TRBJ2-2; no clear D. The source is a human donor with alopecia areata. Source: CD4+ T cells sorted from blood, taken at week 0. CDR3 nucleotides: TGCGCCAGCAGCCAAGAAGGATACACCGGGGAGCTGTTTTTT. Translated: CASSQEGYTGELFF.